These 29 T cell receptor beta chains share one sample of origin, sequenced in a study of shared clonotypes between healthy human individuals (dated by TCRdb to about 2020). The library was generated by the immunoSEQ multiplex PCR assay. In its TCRdb copy, this immuneACCESS table keeps in-frame sequences only and misses some clones. Where compared with another copy, unresolved V genes explain less than half of these, and the others have no known cause. A total of 1,400,000 or so clones appear in this sample, approximately 98.5% of them only once. The ten largest account for 0.36% of the sample. The sample taken for sequencing was naive CD4+ T cells sorted from blood. The cell subset or site tag for this specimen amounts to: CD45RA+ positively selected. The receptors were gathered from a man aged 30-40 years in good health.

V and J are TRBV27 and TRBJ2-3; 9 bases align to TRBD1. CDR1 is MNHEY and CDR2 is SMNVEV in the germline V gene (reference sequence). This CDR3 is built from 15 residues. The trim removed 10 bases at V and 4 bases at J, leaving 12 bases unmatched. The CDR3 sequence: CATSRGTGGPDTQYF. Here the CDR3 DNA reads TGTGCCACGTCTAGGGGAACAGGGGGCCCAGATACGCAGTATTTT.

This chain uses TRBV19 with TRBJ2-1; maybe TRBD2 (5 bases). Trimming pared 0 bases from V and 7 bases from J, leaving 10 bases between. Germline values: CDR1 LNHDA, CDR2 SQIVND (reference sequence). This CDR3 is built from 14 residues. Written as DNA, the CDR3 is TGTGCCAGTAGTATAGACCGGAGAGGGAATGAGCAGTTCTTC. This sequence encodes CASSIDRRGNEQFF.

This clone came up once. This chain connects TRBV6-1 to TRBJ1-5, with D perhaps TRBD1 (5 bases). The ends were cut back, 11 bases at V and 4 bases at J, with 15 bases in the middle. The CDR3 consists of 13 residues. Germline V gene sequence: CDR1 MNHNS, CDR2 SASEGT. The CDR3: CAGGVHINQPQHF. The CDR3 region has the DNA TGTGCCGGAGGGGTACATATTAATCAGCCCCAGCATTTT.

This clone was found a few times. This chain joins TRBV28 and TRBJ2-7; 11 bases are shared with TRBD1. The germline CDR1 and CDR2 sequences are MDHEN and SYDVKM. The CDR3 is 15 residues long. V trimming: 6 bases; J trimming: 5 bases; junction bases outside the gene matches: 9. The CDR3 DNA reads TGTGCCAGCAGCACCGGACAGGGGGCGGTAAACGAGCAGTACTTC. It is translated as CASSTGQGAVNEQYF.

The V gene is TRBV9, the J gene TRBJ2-2; 9 nucleotides agree with TRBD1. The CDR3 spans 17 residues. After removal of 1 base from V and 6 bases from J, the junction contained 10 bases not matched to a gene. The germline CDR1 and CDR2 sequences are SGDLS and YYNGEE. The CDR3: CASSVIRTGEKAGELFF. CDR3 bases: TGTGCCAGCAGCGTAATAAGGACAGGGGAAAAGGCCGGGGAGCTGTTTTTT.

The rearrangement joins TRBV7-6 to TRBJ2-3, with D perhaps matching TRBD1 (7 bases). Trimming removed 5 bases at V and 8 bases at J, with 17 bases between. Germline V CDR1 and CDR2: SGHVS, FNYEAQ. The length of the CDR3 is 14 residues. This CDR3 reads CASSRAGGTATQYF. Written as DNA, the CDR3 is TGTGCCAGCAGCCGGGCAGGGGGGACCGCTACGCAGTATTTT. The variable domain in full, completed from reference TRBV7-6 and TRBJ2-3, reads GAGVSQSPRYKVTKRGQDVALRCDPISGHVSLYWYRQALGQGPEFLTYFNYEAQQDKSGLPNDRFSAERPEGSISTLTIQRTEQRDSAMYRCASSRAGGTATQYFGPGTRLTVL.

The V gene is TRBV5-1, the J gene TRBJ1-2; D remains ambiguous. V lost 0 bases and J 4 bases, leaving 4 bases between the germline ends. The CDR3 extends over 12 amino acids. CDR1 and CDR2 from the germline V gene are SGHRS and YFSETQ. The CDR3 here is CASSLDGYGYTF. In nucleotides, the CDR3 is TGCGCCAGCAGCTTGGATGGCTATGGCTACACCTTC.

This rearrangement joins TRBV5-4 to TRBJ2-3; 7 bases agree with TRBD2. V lost 3 bases, J lost 0 bases, and 4 bases stayed unmatched. This CDR3 comprises 15 residues. The germline CDR1 and CDR2 sequences are SGHNT and YYREEE (reference sequence). Here the CDR3 reads CASSSRAGSTDTQYF. In nucleotides, the CDR3 is TGTGCCAGCAGCTCGAGAGCGGGAAGCACAGATACGCAGTATTTT.

The chain is built from TRBV7-9 and TRBJ1-4; D may be TRBD1 (6 bases). Germline CDR1 is SEHNR and CDR2 is FQNEAQ (reference sequence). V lost 0 bases and J 8 bases, leaving 10 bases between the germline ends. The CDR3 runs 14 residues. The CDR3 region is CASSLASGVEKLFF. For the CDR3, the DNA is TGTGCCAGCAGCTTAGCGTCAGGGGTCGAAAAACTGTTTTTT.

The chain is built from TRBV7-9 and TRBJ2-1; D uncertain. V lost 4 bases and J lost 4, with 8 bases in between. The CDR3 extends over 13 amino acids. Germline loops: CDR1 SEHNR, CDR2 FQNEAQ (reference sequence). The CDR3 is CASSSGRYNEQFF. The CDR3 nucleotides are TGTGCCAGCAGCTCCGGACGGTACAATGAGCAGTTCTTC. Full variable domain (rest looked up from reference TRBV7-9 and TRBJ2-1): DTGVSQNPRHKITKRGQNVTFRCDPISEHNRLYWYRQTLGQGPEFLTYFQNEAQLEKSRLLSDRFSAERPKGSFSTLEIQRTEQGDSAMYLCASSSGRYNEQFFGPGTRLTVL.

The genes are TRBV5-1 and TRBJ1-1, with 7 bases identical to TRBD1. The ends lost 0 bases at V and 8 bases at J; junction bases unmatched: 4. The CDR3 runs 13 residues. Germline V lookup: CDR1 SGHRS, CDR2 YFSETQ. DNA of the CDR3: TGCGCCAGCAGCTTGGCCCTGGACAGGGAAGCTTTCTTT. Its translation is CASSLALDREAFF.

The genes are TRBV29-1 and TRBJ2-1; 10 bases are shared with TRBD2. V trimming: 2 bases; J trimming: 12 bases; junction bases outside the gene matches: 4. Germline values: CDR1 SQVTM, CDR2 ANQGSEA. This CDR3 has 12 amino acids. In nucleotides, the CDR3 is TGCAGCGTTGAAATTAGCGGGAGGACGCAGTTCTTC. Translating gives CSVEISGRTQFF.

This chain uses TRBV7-9 with TRBJ2-1; TRBD2 aligns across 13 bases. After removal of 6 bases from V and 8 bases from J, the junction contained 7 bases not matched to a gene. Germline values: CDR1 SEHNR, CDR2 FQNEAQ (reference sequence). This CDR3 is built from 15 residues. This CDR3 reads CASRRTSGRADEQFF. CDR3 DNA: TGTGCCAGCAGGCGCACTAGCGGGAGGGCGGATGAGCAGTTCTTC.

The rearrangement uses TRBV28 and TRBJ1-1; 10 bases map to TRBD1. Germline trimming cut 8 bases from V and 7 bases from J; bases unmatched to any gene: 13. Germline CDR1 reads MDHEN; CDR2 reads SYDVKM. This CDR3 comprises 15 residues. CDR3 bases: TGTGCCAGCCCGCCCGGACAGGGGGATATGAGTGAAGCTTTCTTT. As protein: CASPPGQGDMSEAFF. Variable domain in full (rest from reference TRBV28 and TRBJ1-1): DVKVTQSSRYLVKRTGEKVFLECVQDMDHENMFWYRQDPGLGLRLIYFSYDVKMKEKGDIPEGYSVSREKKERFSLILESASTNQTSMYLCASPPGQGDMSEAFFGQGTRLTVV.

The V call is TRBV6-1, the J call TRBJ2-7; D unclear. This CDR3 has 14 residues. Germline CDR1 is MNHNS and CDR2 is SASEGT. Trimming removed 4 bases from V and 2 bases from J, with 12 bases in between. This chain's CDR3 is CASSGRTQTYEQYF. The CDR3 DNA follows: TGTGCCAGCAGTGGTCGGACCCAAACCTACGAGCAGTACTTC.

The chain employs TRBV5-6 and TRBJ2-7; D is uncertain. The V and J ends lost 1 base and 1 base respectively, with 6 bases between them. The CDR3 is 13 residues long. In germline, CDR1 is SGHDT, CDR2 YYEEEE. The CDR3 region has the DNA TGTGCCAGCAGCTTGACGGATTCCTACGAGCAGTACTTC. This translates into CASSLTDSYEQYF.

This clone was picked up one time. The V and J genes are TRBV2 and TRBJ2-5; D gene uncertain. The CDR3 contains 11 residues. Germline CDR1 SNHLY, CDR2 FYNNEI. The V and J ends lost 4 bases and 8 bases respectively, with 8 bases between them. The CDR3 coding sequence is TGTGCCAGCAGTGGGGCCCCCACCCAGTACTTC. It is translated as CASSGAPTQYF.

J is TRBJ2-1 and V is TRBV5-1; TRBD1 might be the D (6 bases). Trimming removed 4 bases from V and 5 bases from J, with 22 bases in between. Looked up from germline, CDR1 is SGHRS and CDR2 is YFSETQ. CDR3 length: 17 amino acids. The CDR3, as DNA: TGCGCCAGCAGCGGGGGACATGGGGAAGGATGGAACAATGAGCAGTTCTTC. It translates to CASSGGHGEGWNNEQFF.

This sequence joins TRBV27 and TRBJ2-7; D not resolved. Germline-derived CDR1 and CDR2 are MNHEY and SMNVEV (reference sequence). CDR3 length equals 13 residues. V shed 3 bases and J shed 7 bases, with 13 bases lying between them. DNA for the CDR3: TGTGCCAGCAGTTTCGGACGGATGTTGGAGCAGTACTTC. Translated: CASSFGRMLEQYF.

This chain connects TRBV5-1 to TRBJ2-7; 7 bases are shared with TRBD2. Germline V gives CDR1 SGHRS, CDR2 YFSETQ. The J segment lost 2 bases and the V segment lost 4 bases, leaving 15 bases of the junction unmatched. This CDR3 is 17 amino acids long. The CDR3 nucleotides read TGCGCCAGCAGCAATACCCCCTCTAGCGGAGTGCCCTACGAGCAGTACTTC. It encodes CASSNTPSSGVPYEQYF. Full variable domain (rest looked up from reference TRBV5-1 and TRBJ2-7): KAGVTQTPRYLIKTRGQQVTLSCSPISGHRSVSWYQQTPGQGLQFLFEYFSETQRNKGNFPGRFSGRQFSNSRSEMNVSTLELGDSALYLCASSNTPSSGVPYEQYFGPGTRLTVT.

The chain combines TRBV5-1 with TRBJ2-7, with D possibly TRBD1 on 6 matching bases. Per germline, CDR1 SGHRS and CDR2 YFSETQ. The CDR3 consists of 13 residues. V shed 4 bases and J shed 6 bases, with 14 bases lying between them. CDR3 residues: CASSDVTGSEQYF. CDR3 DNA sequence: TGCGCCAGCAGCGATGTTACAGGGAGCGAGCAGTACTTC.

This clone was detected only once. The V call is TRBV6-1, the J call TRBJ1-2; no firm D call. CDR3 length: 15 amino acids. CDR1 and CDR2 (germline): MNHNS, SASEGT. The V and J ends lost 2 bases and 4 bases respectively, with 14 bases between them. CDR3 sequence reads: CASSETERFSYGYTF. The DNA of the CDR3 is TGTGCCAGCAGTGAAACGGAACGATTTAGCTATGGCTACACCTTC.

The V and J genes are TRBV30 and TRBJ2-7, with D hard to call. The V end was cut by 1 base, the J end by 2 bases, with 15 bases between. CDR1 and CDR2 from the germline V gene are GTSNPN and SVGIG (reference sequence). The CDR3 is 15 amino acids. CDR3 region: CAWSEESLKAYEQYF. In DNA, the CDR3 is TGTGCCTGGAGTGAAGAGTCTCTTAAAGCCTACGAGCAGTACTTC. The whole variable domain, filled in from reference TRBV30 and TRBJ2-7, reads SQTIHQWPATLVQPVGSPLSLECTVEGTSNPNLYWYRQAAGRGLQLLFYSVGIGQISSEVPQNLSASRPQDRQFILSSKKLLLSDSGFYLCAWSEESLKAYEQYFGPGTRLTVT.

This clone was counted a single time. The chain couples TRBV7-9 to TRBJ2-3; 7 positions match TRBD1. The J segment lost 6 bases and the V segment lost 4 bases, leaving 10 bases of the junction unmatched. The CDR3 is made up of 15 amino acids. Per germline, CDR1 SEHNR and CDR2 FQNEAQ (reference sequence). CDR3 nucleotides: TGTGCCAGCAGCTCCCACAGGGGACCCATGGATACGCAGTATTTT. Its protein product is CASSSHRGPMDTQYF.

The chain combines TRBV7-3 with TRBJ2-7, with 7 bases fitting TRBD2. CDR3 size: 15 residues. V lost 5 bases to trimming and J lost 0 bases; unmatched junction nucleotides: 7. Germline V gene lookup returns CDR1 SGHTA and CDR2 FQGTGA. Here the CDR3 reads CASSRGGGSSYEQYF. The CDR3 nucleotides are TGTGCCAGCAGCCGAGGAGGCGGGAGCTCCTACGAGCAGTACTTC.

This clone was observed a single time. The chain has TRBV30 and TRBJ2-7, with TRBD2 as a possible D gene (5 bases). V lost 2 bases, J lost 1 base, and 9 bases lay in between. The CDR3 runs 13 residues. The germline V gene encodes CDR1 GTSNPN and CDR2 SVGIG (reference sequence). CDR3 sequence reads: CAWSLPGSYEQYF. The CDR3, as DNA: TGTGCCTGGAGTCTCCCGGGATCCTACGAGCAGTACTTC.

Concerning this clone: Additional DNA sequences in this sample encode the identical CDR3. The chain carries TRBV6-5 and TRBJ2-3, with D unclear. The CDR3 spans 11 residues. CDR1 and CDR2 from the germline V gene are MNHEY and SVGAGI. Trimming shortened V by 5 bases and J by 2 bases, and 2 bases separated the two germline ends. DNA for the CDR3: TGTGCCAGCAGTACCACAGATACGCAGTATTTT. Translation: CASSTTDTQYF.

The CDR3 region has the DNA TGTGCCACCAGCGGCCGGGGCCTCGGTTCCTACGAGCAGTACTTC. It is translated as CATSGRGLGSYEQYF. The V call is TRBV15, the J call TRBJ2-7, with D tentatively TRBD1 or TRBD2 (5 bases each). V shed 5 bases and J shed 1 base, with 15 bases lying between them. CDR1 and CDR2 (germline): LNHNV, YYDKDF (reference sequence). The CDR3 length is 15 residues.

The V gene is TRBV20-1, the J gene TRBJ2-3; D is undetermined. V lost 5 bases and J lost 7, with 4 bases in between. Germline lookup yields CDR1 DFQATT and CDR2 SNEGSKA (reference sequence). CDR3 size: 9 residues. CDR3 sequence: CSAGNTQYF. The CDR3 coding sequence is TGCAGTGCTGGAAATACGCAGTATTTT.